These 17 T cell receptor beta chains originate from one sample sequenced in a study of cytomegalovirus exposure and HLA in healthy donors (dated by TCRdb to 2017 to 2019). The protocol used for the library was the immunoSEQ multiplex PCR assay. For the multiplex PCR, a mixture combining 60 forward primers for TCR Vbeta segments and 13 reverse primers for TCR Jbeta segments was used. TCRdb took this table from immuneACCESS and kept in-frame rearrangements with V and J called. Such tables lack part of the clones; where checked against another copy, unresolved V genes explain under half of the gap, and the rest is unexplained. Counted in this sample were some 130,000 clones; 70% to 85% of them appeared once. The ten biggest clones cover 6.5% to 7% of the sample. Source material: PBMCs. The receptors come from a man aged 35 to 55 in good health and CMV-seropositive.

The CDR3 reads CASSLGASGSYEQYF. The CDR3 DNA is TGTGCCAGCAGCTTAGGTGCGAGCGGGAGCTACGAGCAGTACTTC. The chain joins TRBV11-2 to TRBJ2-7; 8 bases map to TRBD2. The CDR3 length is 15 residues. The V segment lost 1 base and the J segment 3 bases; nucleotides outside the gene matches: 5. Germline values: CDR1 SGHAT, CDR2 FQNNGV.

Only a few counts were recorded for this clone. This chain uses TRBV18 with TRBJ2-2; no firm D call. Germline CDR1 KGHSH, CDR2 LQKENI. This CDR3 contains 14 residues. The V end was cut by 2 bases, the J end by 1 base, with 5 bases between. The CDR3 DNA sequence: TGTGCCAGCTCACCATCGGTGAACACCGGGGAGCTGTTTTTT. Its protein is CASSPSVNTGELFF.

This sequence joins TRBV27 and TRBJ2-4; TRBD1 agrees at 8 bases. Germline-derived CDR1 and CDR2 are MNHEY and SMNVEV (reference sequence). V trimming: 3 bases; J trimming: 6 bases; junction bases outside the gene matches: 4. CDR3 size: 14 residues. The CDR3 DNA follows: TGTGCCAGCAGTTTTCAGGGGGCAAGAAACATTCAGTACTTC. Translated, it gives CASSFQGARNIQYF.

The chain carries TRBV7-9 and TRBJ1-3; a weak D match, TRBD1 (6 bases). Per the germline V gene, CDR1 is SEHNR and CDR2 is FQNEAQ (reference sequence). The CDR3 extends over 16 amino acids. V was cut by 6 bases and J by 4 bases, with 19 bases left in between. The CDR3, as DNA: TGTGCCAGCAGTTCGAGGGGTGTCAGGGGAGGAAACACCATATATTTT. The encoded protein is CASSSRGVRGGNTIYF.

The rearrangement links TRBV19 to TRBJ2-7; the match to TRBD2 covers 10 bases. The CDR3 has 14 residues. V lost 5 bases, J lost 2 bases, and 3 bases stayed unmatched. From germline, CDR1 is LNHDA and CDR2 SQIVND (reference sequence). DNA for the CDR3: TGTGCCAGTAGTGTTAGCGGGGGGCCCTACGAGCAGTACTTC. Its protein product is CASSVSGGPYEQYF.

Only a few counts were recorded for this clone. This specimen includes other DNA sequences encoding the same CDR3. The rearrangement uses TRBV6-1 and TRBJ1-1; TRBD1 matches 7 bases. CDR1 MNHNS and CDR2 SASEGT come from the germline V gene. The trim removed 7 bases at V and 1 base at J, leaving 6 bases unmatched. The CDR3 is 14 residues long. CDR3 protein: CASKAGTANTEAFF. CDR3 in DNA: TGTGCCAGCAAAGCCGGGACAGCGAACACTGAAGCTTTCTTT.

CDR3 nucleotides: TGTGCCAGCAGTTTAGGGAGGTGGGGGACTGAAGCTTTCTTT. Protein: CASSLGRWGTEAFF. The chain combines TRBV28 with TRBJ1-1; TRBD1 might be the D (5 bases). Trimming pared 2 bases from V and 5 bases from J, leaving 12 bases between. This CDR3 region has 14 residues. Germline-derived CDR1 and CDR2 are MDHEN and SYDVKM.

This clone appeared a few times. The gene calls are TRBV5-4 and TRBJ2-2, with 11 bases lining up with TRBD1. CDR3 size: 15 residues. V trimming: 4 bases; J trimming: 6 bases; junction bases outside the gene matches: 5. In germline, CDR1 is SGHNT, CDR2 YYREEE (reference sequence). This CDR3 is CASSIPDRGPGELFF. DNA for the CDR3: TGTGCCAGCAGCATCCCGGACAGGGGGCCCGGGGAGCTGTTTTTT.

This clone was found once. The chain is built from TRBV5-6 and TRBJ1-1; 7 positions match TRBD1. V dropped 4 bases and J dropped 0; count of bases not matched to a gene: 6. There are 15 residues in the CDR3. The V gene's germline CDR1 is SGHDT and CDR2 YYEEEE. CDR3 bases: TGTGCCAGCAGCCCCATTGACAGGGTGAACACTGAAGCTTTCTTT. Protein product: CASSPIDRVNTEAFF.

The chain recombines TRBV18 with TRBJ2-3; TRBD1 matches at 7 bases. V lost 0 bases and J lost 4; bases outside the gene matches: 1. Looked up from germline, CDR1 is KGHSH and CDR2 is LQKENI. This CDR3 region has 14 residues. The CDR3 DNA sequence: TGTGCCAGCTCACCACCGACAGGGCCAGATACGCAGTATTTT. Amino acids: CASSPPTGPDTQYF.

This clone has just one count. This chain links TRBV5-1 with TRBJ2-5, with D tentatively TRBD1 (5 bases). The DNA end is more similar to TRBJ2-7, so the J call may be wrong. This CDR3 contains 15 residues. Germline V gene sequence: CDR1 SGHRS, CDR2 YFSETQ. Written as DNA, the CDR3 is TGCGCCAGCAGCTTGGAGGCGCAGGGCGCCTACGAGCAGTACTTC. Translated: CASSLEAQGAYEQYF.

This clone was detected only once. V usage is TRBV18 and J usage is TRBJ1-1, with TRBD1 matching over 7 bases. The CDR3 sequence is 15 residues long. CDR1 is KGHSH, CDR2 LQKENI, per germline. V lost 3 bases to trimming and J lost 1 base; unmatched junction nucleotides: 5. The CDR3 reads CASSPFTGENTEAFF. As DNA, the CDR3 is TGTGCCAGCTCACCCTTTACAGGGGAGAACACTGAAGCTTTCTTT.

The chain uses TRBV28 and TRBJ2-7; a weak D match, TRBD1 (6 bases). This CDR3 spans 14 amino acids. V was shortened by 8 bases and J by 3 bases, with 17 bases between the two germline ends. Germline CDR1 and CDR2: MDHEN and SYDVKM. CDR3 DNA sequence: TGTGCCAGCTCCGCTCCGGGACATCACTACGAGCAGTACTTC. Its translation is CASSAPGHHYEQYF.

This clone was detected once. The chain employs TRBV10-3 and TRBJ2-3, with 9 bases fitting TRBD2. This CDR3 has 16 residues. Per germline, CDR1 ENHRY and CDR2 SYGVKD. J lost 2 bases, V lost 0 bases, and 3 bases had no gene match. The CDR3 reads CAISESGTSPTDTQYF. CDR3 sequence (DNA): TGTGCCATCAGTGAGTCAGGGACTAGCCCCACAGATACGCAGTATTTT.

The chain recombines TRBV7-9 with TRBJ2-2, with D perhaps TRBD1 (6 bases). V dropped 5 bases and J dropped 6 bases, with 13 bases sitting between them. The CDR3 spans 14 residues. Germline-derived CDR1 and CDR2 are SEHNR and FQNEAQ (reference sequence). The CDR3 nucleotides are TGTGCCAGCAGCAACCCAGGGGTTGCCGGGGAGCTGTTTTTT. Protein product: CASSNPGVAGELFF.

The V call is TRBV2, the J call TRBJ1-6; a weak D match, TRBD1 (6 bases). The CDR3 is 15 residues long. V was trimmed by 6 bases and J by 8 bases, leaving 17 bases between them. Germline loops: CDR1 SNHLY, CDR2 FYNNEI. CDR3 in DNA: TGTGCCAGCAGGGCGAACAGGGACCGTTATTCACCCCTCCACTTT. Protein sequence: CASRANRDRYSPLHF.

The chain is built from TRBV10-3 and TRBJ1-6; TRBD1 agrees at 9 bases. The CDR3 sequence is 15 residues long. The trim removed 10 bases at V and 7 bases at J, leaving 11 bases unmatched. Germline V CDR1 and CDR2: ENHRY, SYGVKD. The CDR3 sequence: CASESSTGGNSPLHF. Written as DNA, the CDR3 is TGTGCCAGCGAATCTTCAACAGGGGGCAATTCACCCCTCCACTTT.